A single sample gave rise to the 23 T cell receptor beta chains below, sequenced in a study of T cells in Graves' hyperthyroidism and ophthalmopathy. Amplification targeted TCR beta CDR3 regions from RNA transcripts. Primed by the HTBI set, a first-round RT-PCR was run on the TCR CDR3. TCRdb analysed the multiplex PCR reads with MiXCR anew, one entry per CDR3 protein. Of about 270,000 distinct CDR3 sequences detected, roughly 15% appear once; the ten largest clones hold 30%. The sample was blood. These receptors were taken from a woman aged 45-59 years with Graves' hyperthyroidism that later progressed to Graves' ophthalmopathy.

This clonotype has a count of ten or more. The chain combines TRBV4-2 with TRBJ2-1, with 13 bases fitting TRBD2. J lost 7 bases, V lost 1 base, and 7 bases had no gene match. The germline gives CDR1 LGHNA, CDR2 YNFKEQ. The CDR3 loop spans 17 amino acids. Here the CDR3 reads CASSQGALAGGDNEQFF. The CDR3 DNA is TGTGCCAGCAGCCAAGGGGCACTAGCGGGAGGGGATAATGAGCAGTTCTTC.

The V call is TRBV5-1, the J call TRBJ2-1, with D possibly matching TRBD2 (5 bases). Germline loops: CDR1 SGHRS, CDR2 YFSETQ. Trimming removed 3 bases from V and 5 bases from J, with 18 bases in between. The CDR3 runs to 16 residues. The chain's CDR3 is CASSSGLTRVNNEQFF. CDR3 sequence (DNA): TGCGCCAGCAGCTCTGGACTCACCCGGGTAAACAATGAGCAGTTCTTC. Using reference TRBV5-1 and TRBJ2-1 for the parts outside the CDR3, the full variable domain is KAGVTQTPRYLIKTRGQQVTLSCSPISGHRSVSWYQQTPGQGLQFLFEYFSETQRNKGNFPGRFSGRQFSNSRSEMNVSTLELGDSALYLCASSSGLTRVNNEQFFGPGTRLTVL.

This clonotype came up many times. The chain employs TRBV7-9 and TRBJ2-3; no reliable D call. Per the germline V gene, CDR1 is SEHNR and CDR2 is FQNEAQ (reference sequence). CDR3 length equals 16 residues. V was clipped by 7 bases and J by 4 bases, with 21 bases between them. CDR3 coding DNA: TGTGCCAGCACCGCTAGTAGTGGTAGGAGCGCAGATACGCAGTATTTT. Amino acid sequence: CASTASSGRSADTQYF. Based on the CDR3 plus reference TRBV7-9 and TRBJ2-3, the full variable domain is DTGVSQNPRHKITKRGQNVTFRCDPISEHNRLYWYRQTLGQGPEFLTYFQNEAQLEKSRLLSDRFSAERPKGSFSTLEIQRTEQGDSAMYLCASTASSGRSADTQYFGPGTRLTVL.

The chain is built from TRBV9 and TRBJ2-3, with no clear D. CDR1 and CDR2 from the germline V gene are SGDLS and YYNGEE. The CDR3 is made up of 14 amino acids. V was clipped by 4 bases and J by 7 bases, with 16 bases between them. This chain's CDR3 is CASSLRETSYTQYF. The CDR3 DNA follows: TGTGCCAGCAGCCTCCGTGAGACAAGTTATACGCAGTATTTT.

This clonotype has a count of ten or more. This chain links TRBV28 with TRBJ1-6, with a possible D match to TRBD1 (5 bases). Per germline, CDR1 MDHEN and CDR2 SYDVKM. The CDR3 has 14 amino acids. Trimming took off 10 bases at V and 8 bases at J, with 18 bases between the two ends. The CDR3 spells CATLSGTAYSPLHF. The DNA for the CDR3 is TGTGCCACCCTTAGCGGGACCGCTTATTCACCCCTCCACTTT.

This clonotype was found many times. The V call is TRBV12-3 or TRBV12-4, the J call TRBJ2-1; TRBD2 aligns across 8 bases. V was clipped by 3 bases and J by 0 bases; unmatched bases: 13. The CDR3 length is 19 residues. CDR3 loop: CASSFGYSGTPSSYNEQFF. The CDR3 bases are TGTGCCAGCAGTTTCGGATATAGCGGGACTCCCAGCTCCTACAATGAGCAGTTCTTC.

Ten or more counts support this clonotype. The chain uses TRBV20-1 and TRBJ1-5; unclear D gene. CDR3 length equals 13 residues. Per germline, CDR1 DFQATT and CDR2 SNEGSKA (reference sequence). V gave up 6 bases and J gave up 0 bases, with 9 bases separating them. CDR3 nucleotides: TGCAGTGCCCTGGTCGATAGCAATCAGCCCCAGCATTTT. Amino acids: CSALVDSNQPQHF.

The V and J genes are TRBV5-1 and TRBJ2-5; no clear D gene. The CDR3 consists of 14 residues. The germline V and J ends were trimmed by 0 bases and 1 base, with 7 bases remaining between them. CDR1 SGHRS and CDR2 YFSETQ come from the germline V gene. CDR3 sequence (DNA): TGCGCCAGCAGCTTGGAGGGCAGCCAAGAGACCCAGTACTTC. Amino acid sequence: CASSLEGSQETQYF.

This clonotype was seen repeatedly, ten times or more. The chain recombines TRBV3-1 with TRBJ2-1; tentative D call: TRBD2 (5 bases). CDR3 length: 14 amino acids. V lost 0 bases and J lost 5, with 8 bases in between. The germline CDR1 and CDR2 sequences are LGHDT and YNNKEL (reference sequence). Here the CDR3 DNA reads TGTGCCAGCAGCCAAGATGGAGCGGACAATGAGCAGTTCTTC. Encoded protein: CASSQDGADNEQFF.

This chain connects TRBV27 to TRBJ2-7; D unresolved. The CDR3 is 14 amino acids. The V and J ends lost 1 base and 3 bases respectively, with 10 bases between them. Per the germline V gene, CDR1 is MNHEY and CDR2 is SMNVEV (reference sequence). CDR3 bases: TGTGCCAGCAGTTTATTTACGGGTAGCTACGAGCAGTACTTC. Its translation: CASSLFTGSYEQYF.

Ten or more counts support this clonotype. CDR3 coding DNA: TGTGCCAGCACCAAGGGGGCGGTAGGTGAAAAACTGTTTTTT. This codes for CASTKGAVGEKLFF. The chain recombines TRBV2 with TRBJ1-4, with 7 bases lining up with TRBD1. Germline values: CDR1 SNHLY, CDR2 FYNNEI. This CDR3 is 14 amino acids long. Germline trimming cut 7 bases from V and 7 bases from J; bases unmatched to any gene: 9.

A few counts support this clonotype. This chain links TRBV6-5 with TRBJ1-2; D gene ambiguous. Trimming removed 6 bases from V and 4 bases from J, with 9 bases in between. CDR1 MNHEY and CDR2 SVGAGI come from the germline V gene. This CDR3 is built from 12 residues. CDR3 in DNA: TGTGCCAGCAGGACCCCACCCTATGGCTACACCTTC. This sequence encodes CASRTPPYGYTF.

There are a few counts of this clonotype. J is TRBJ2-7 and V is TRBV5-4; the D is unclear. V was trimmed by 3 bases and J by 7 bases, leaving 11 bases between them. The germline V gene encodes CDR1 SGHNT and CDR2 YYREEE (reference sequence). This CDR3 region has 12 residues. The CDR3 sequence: CASSYPQTEQYF. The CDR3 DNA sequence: TGTGCCAGCAGCTACCCACAGACAGAGCAGTACTTC.

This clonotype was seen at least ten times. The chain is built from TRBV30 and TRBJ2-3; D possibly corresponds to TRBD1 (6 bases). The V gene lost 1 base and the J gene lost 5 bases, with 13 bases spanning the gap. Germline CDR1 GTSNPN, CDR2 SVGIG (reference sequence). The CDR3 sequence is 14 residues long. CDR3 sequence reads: CAWSGGGVGDTQYF. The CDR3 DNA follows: TGTGCCTGGAGTGGAGGGGGAGTGGGAGATACGCAGTATTTT.

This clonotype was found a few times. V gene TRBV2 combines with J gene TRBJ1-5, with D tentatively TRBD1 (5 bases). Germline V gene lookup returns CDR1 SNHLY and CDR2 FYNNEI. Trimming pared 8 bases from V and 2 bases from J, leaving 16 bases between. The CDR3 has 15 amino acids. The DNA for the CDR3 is TGTGCCAGCCAAGGGCCAGGGTACGGCAATCAGCCCCAGCATTTT. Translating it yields CASQGPGYGNQPQHF.

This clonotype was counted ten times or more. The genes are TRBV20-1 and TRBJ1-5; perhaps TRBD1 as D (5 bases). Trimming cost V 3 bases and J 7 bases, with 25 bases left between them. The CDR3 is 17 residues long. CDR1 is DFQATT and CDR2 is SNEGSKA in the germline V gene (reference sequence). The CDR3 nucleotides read TGCAGTGCTAGTCATAGCCCCCCTTGGCAGGGCGACCAGCCCCAGCATTTT. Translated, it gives CSASHSPPWQGDQPQHF.

The CDR3 nucleotides are TGCGCCAGCAGCCCAGAGGTTACAGGGCTCTGGGGCTACACCTTC. Translation: CASSPEVTGLWGYTF. The rearrangement links TRBV4-1 to TRBJ1-2, with a possible D match to TRBD1 (6 bases). The CDR3 loop spans 15 amino acids. CDR1 is MGHRA, CDR2 YSYEKL, per germline. V lost 4 bases and J lost 8, with 20 bases in between.

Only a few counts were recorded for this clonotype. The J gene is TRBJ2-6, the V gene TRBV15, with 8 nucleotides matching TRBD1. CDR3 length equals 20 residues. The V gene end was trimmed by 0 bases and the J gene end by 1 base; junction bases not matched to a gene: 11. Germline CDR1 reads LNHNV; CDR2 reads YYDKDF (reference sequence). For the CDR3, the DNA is TGTGCCACCAGCAGAGATGGAACAGGGACAGGTGGATCTGGGGCCAACGTCCTGACTTTC. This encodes CATSRDGTGTGGSGANVLTF.

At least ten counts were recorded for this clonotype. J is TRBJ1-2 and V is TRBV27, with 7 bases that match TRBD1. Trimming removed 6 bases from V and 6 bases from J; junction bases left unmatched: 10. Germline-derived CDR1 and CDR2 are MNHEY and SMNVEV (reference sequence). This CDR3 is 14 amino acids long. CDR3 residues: CASSLGAGGNGYTF. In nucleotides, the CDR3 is TGTGCCAGCAGCCTCGGGGCAGGGGGAAATGGCTACACCTTC.

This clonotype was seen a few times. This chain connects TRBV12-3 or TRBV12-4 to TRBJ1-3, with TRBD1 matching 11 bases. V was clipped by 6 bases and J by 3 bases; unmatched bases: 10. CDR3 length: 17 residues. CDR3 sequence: CASSPHAGTGGGNTIYF. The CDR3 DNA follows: TGTGCCAGCAGCCCCCACGCCGGGACAGGGGGTGGAAACACCATATATTTT.

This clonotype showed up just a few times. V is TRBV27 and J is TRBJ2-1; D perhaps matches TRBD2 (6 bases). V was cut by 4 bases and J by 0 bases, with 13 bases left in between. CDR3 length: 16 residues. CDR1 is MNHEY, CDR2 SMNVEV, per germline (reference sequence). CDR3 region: CASSSARGSSYNEQFF. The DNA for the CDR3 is TGTGCCAGCAGTTCCGCCCGGGGGAGCTCCTACAATGAGCAGTTCTTC.

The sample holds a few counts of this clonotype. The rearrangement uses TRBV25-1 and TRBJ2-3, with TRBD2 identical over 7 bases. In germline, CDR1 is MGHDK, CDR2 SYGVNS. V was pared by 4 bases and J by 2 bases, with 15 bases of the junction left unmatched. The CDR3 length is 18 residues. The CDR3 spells CASSAHGASGKNTDTQYF. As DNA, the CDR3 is TGTGCCAGCAGTGCCCACGGGGCTAGCGGTAAGAACACAGATACGCAGTATTTT.

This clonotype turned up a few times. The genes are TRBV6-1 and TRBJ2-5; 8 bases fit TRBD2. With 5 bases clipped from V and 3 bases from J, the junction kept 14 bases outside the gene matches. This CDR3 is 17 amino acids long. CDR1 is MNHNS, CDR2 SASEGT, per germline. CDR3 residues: CASSPEPGGLLKETQYF. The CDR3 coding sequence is TGTGCCAGCAGTCCGGAGCCGGGAGGGCTTCTCAAAGAGACCCAGTACTTC.